Listed here is a single T cell receptor (beta chain). The antigen remains unidentified. The data were taken from a study of cytomegalovirus exposure and HLA in healthy donors. In the PCR, 60 Vbeta and 13 Jbeta primers were used. This table comes from immunoSEQ multiplex PCR, and its TCRdb copy is limited to in-frame clones, with some not included. The sample includes fewer than 250,000 clones, about 85% of them seen just once. Overall study results and limits: A later look showed TCR association rates differing by HLA locus, highest for DRB1 and lowest for HLA-C. It was likely that a cluster of highly shared sequence variants was a sequencing artifact. Several of the most significant clusters appeared linked to common viral pathogens, based on a later analysis.

CDR1 is DFQATT and CDR2 is SNEGSKA in the germline V gene (reference sequence). V lost 3 bases, J lost 8 bases, and 10 bases lay in between. The length of the CDR3 is 11 residues. Sequencing was done on a sample of PBMCs. This receptor was identified in a woman between 45 and 60 years old in good health and CMV-seronegative. The chain employs TRBV20-1 and TRBJ1-2; no clear D. CDR3 loop: CSASAQAGYTF. Written as DNA, the CDR3 is TGCAGTGCTAGTGCCCAGGCAGGCTACACCTTC.